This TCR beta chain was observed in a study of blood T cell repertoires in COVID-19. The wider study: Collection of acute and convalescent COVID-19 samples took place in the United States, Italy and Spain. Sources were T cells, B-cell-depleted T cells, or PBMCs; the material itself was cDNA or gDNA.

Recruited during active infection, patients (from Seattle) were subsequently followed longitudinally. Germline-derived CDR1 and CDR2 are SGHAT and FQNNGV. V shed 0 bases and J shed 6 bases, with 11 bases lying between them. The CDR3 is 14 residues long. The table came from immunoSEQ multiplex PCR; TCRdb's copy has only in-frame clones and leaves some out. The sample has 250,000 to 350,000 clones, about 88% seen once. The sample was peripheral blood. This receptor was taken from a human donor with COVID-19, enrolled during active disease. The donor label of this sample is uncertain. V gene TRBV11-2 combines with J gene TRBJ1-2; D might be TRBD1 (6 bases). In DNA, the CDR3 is TGTGCCAGCAGCTTAGATCTGGGGGCGGATGGCTACACCTTC. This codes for CASSLDLGADGYTF.